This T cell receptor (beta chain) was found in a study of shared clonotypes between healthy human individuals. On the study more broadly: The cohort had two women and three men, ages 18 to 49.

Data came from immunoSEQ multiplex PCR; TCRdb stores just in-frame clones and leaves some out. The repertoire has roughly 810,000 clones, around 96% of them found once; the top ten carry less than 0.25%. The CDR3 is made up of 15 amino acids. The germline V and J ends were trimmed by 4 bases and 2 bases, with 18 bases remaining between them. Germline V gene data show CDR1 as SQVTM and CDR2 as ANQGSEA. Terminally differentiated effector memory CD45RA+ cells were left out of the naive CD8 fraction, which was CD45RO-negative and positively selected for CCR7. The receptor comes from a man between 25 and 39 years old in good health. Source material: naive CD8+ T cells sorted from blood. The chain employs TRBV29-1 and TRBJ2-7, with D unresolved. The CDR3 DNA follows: TGCAGCGTTGTATTTTTAGGGCAGGCGACCTACGAGCAGTACTTC. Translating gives CSVVFLGQATYEQYF.